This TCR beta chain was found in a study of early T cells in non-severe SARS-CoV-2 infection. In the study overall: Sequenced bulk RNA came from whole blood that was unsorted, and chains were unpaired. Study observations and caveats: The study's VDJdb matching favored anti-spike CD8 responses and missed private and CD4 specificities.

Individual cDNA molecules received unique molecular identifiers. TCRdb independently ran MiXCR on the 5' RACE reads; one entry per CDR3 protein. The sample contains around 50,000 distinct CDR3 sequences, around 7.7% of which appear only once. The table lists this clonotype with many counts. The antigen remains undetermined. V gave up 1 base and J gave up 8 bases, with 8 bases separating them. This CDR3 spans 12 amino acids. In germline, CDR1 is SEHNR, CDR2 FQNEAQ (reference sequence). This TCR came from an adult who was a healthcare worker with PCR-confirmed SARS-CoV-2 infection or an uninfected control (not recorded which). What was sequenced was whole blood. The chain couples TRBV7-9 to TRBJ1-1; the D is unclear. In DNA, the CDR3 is TGTGCCAGCAGCTTAGGGACCCCCGAAGCTTTCTTT. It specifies CASSLGTPEAFF.